This note documents a single T cell receptor (beta chain) sequence. Its antigen is not known. CDR1 and CDR2 (germline): MNHEY, SMNVEV (reference sequence). The V segment lost 3 bases and the J segment 7 bases; nucleotides outside the gene matches: 5. The CDR3 extends over 15 amino acids. The data belong to a study of CD8 T cells in ankylosing spondylitis. Findings and limits, study-wide: Disease-associated clones were CD8+ and fairly uncommon in peripheral blood. Blood from ankylosing spondylitis patients appeared to carry a characteristic roughly 8-variant TCR beta motif. Some of these motif variants have turned up before, in reports on reactive arthritis synovial fluid and blood. Significant enrichment of disease-linked clones was reportedly seen in matched ankylosing spondylitis synovial fluid.

Each TCR beta library was made by quantitative 5'-RACE that incorporated molecular barcodes. TCRdb itself ran the 5' RACE reads through MiXCR, one entry per CDR3 protein. The sample holds 700,000 to 850,000 distinct CDR3 sequences, about 12% seen once. Sequencing was performed on blood, either unsorted or a sorted T cell fraction (not recorded which). The chain couples TRBV27 to TRBJ2-1, with 11 bases matching TRBD2. The TCR sequence derives from a male donor with ankylosing spondylitis. CDR3 nucleotide sequence: TGTGCCAGCAGTTTGAGGGGACTAGCGGTTAATGAGCAGTTCTTC. Encoded protein: CASSLRGLAVNEQFF.